The 5 T cell receptor beta chains presented below share a single source sample, sequenced in a study of blood T cell repertoires in COVID-19. The table came from immunoSEQ multiplex PCR; TCRdb's copy has only in-frame clones and leaves some out. The sample consists of about 160,000 clones, more than 75% of them appearing once. Source material: peripheral blood. The receptors originated from a woman aged 45-60 years with COVID-19, enrolled during active disease.

This chain uses TRBV27 with TRBJ2-1; perhaps TRBD1 as D (6 bases). This CDR3 is built from 14 residues. V was trimmed by 5 bases and J by 6 bases, leaving 14 bases between them. Germline assignment: CDR1 MNHEY and CDR2 SMNVEV (reference sequence). The CDR3 sequence: CASSTGSFPNEQFF. The CDR3 nucleotides read TGTGCCAGCAGTACAGGGAGTTTCCCCAATGAGCAGTTCTTC.

The rearrangement links TRBV4-1 to TRBJ2-7, with D maybe TRBD1 (6 bases). Trimming pared 3 bases from V and 5 bases from J, leaving 11 bases between. Germline V gives CDR1 MGHRA, CDR2 YSYEKL. The CDR3 totals 13 residues. DNA for the CDR3: TGCGCCAGCAGCCAGACAGGTAGCGACGAGCAGTACTTC. As protein: CASSQTGSDEQYF.

This chain's CDR3 is CASSPVRGSTDTQYF. CDR3 bases: TGCGCCAGCAGCCCGGTTCGGGGGAGCACAGATACGCAGTATTTT. The V call is TRBV5-1, the J call TRBJ2-3, with D possibly TRBD2 on 6 matching bases. CDR3 length: 15 amino acids. Trimming pared 4 bases from V and 0 bases from J, leaving 12 bases between. The germline V gene encodes CDR1 SGHRS and CDR2 YFSETQ.

This rearrangement joins TRBV24-1 to TRBJ2-6, with D perhaps TRBD2 (5 bases). Germline V gene lookup returns CDR1 KGHDR and CDR2 SFDVKD. The CDR3 loop spans 16 amino acids. Trimming shortened V by 2 bases and J by 0 bases, and 7 bases separated the two germline ends. CDR3 sequence: CATSDSGSSGANVLTF. The DNA for the CDR3 is TGTGCCACCAGTGATTCGGGGAGCTCTGGGGCCAACGTCCTGACTTTC.

The chain has TRBV18 and TRBJ2-7, with 7 bases identical to TRBD1. Germline CDR1 is KGHSH and CDR2 is LQKENI. The V gene end was trimmed by 3 bases and the J gene end by 1 base; junction bases not matched to a gene: 12. The CDR3 has 17 residues. CDR3 DNA sequence: TGTGCCAGCTCACCCAACTGGACAGGCGCTGGTTCCTACGAGCAGTACTTC. Translating it yields CASSPNWTGAGSYEQYF.